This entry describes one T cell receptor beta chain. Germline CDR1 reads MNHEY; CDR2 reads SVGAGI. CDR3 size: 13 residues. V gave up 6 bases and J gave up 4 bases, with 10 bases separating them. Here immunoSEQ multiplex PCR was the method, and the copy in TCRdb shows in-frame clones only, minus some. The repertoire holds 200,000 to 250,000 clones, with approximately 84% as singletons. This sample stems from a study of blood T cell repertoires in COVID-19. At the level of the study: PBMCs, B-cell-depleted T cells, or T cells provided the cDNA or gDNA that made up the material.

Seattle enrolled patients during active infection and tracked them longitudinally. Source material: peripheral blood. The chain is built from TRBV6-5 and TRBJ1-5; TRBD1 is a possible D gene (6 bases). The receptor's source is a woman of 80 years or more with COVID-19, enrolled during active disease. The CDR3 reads CASRTQGNQPQHF. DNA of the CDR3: TGTGCCAGCAGAACACAGGGTAATCAGCCCCAGCATTTT.